Listed here are 20 T cell receptor beta chains from one sample, sequenced in a study of glioma-infiltrating T cells after dendritic cell vaccination. Using immunoSEQ multiplex PCR, the repertoire was profiled, and TCRdb retains in-frame clones only, with some absent. Counted here are tens of thousands of clones, roughly 80% occurring once; the ten biggest clones make up roughly 14%. Time point defined: after dendritic cell vaccination, including at tumor progression/relapse. Sequences were derived from blood, sampled after dendritic cell vaccination. These receptors were taken from a human donor with glioblastoma.

This clone has a count of ten or more. CDR3 amino acids: CASTPGREGTGYTEAFF. CDR3 nucleotides: TGTGCCAGTACCCCGGGCAGGGAGGGGACAGGGTACACTGAAGCTTTCTTT. The rearrangement joins TRBV19 to TRBJ1-1, with TRBD1 matching 9 bases. The CDR3 is 17 amino acids. Per the germline V gene, CDR1 is LNHDA and CDR2 is SQIVND (reference sequence). J gave up 3 bases and V 7 bases, and 15 bases lay outside the gene matches.

The chain joins TRBV5-1 to TRBJ1-1; possible D gene TRBD1, 5 bases. Germline V gene sequence: CDR1 SGHRS, CDR2 YFSETQ. V was pared by 4 bases and J by 3 bases, with 13 bases between. The CDR3 extends over 14 amino acids. This CDR3 is CASSDGTQYTEAFF. For the CDR3, the DNA is TGCGCCAGCAGCGATGGGACTCAATACACTGAAGCTTTCTTT.

This clone was detected once. V and J are TRBV18 and TRBJ1-5; D gene ambiguous. The germline V and J ends were trimmed by 5 bases and 11 bases, with 25 bases remaining between them. CDR1 is KGHSH, CDR2 LQKENI, per germline. The CDR3 spans 16 residues. The CDR3 DNA follows: TGTGCCAGCTCATCCACAAAGAGGGCCCCGGTTCTTGCCCAGCATTTT. Residues: CASSSTKRAPVLAQHF.

V is TRBV5-1 and J is TRBJ1-1; 8 nucleotides match TRBD1. The CDR3 runs 15 residues. Germline V lookup: CDR1 SGHRS, CDR2 YFSETQ. The J segment lost 4 bases and the V segment lost 0 bases, leaving 5 bases of the junction unmatched. The CDR3 protein is CASSLVRGLGTEAFF. The CDR3 region has the DNA TGCGCCAGCAGCTTGGTCAGGGGGCTGGGCACTGAAGCTTTCTTT.

The chain recombines TRBV19 with TRBJ1-2, with 7 bases fitting TRBD1. Germline-derived CDR1 and CDR2 are LNHDA and SQIVND (reference sequence). The CDR3 spans 13 residues. The V gene end was trimmed by 8 bases and the J gene end by 3 bases; junction bases not matched to a gene: 6. CDR3 sequence reads: CASSQGVHYGYTF. CDR3 DNA sequence: TGTGCCAGTTCCCAGGGGGTTCACTATGGCTACACCTTC.

The genes are TRBV5-6 and TRBJ1-1; D may be TRBD1 (6 bases). Trimming cost V 4 bases and J 8 bases, with 18 bases left between them. The length of the CDR3 is 14 residues. From germline, CDR1 is SGHDT and CDR2 YYEEEE. The CDR3 spells CASSHRDTLREAFF. In DNA form, the CDR3 reads TGTGCCAGCAGCCACCGGGACACCCTACGGGAAGCTTTCTTT.

V and J are TRBV7-9 and TRBJ2-2; 9 positions agree with TRBD2. Germline values: CDR1 SEHNR, CDR2 FQNEAQ (reference sequence). This CDR3 has 14 amino acids. V lost 6 bases, J lost 9 bases, and 8 bases stayed unmatched. The CDR3 sequence: CASSSTLAGRELFF. The CDR3, as DNA: TGTGCCAGCAGTTCAACTCTAGCGGGGCGGGAGCTGTTTTTT.

V is TRBV7-8 and J is TRBJ2-4; TRBD1 is a possible D gene (6 bases). Germline CDR1 and CDR2: SGHVS and FQNEAQ. V was shortened by 5 bases and J by 0 bases, with 20 bases between the two germline ends. The CDR3 runs to 18 residues. This CDR3 is CASSLQRGMFLAKNIQYF. The CDR3, as DNA: TGTGCCAGCAGCCTACAGAGGGGGATGTTCCTAGCCAAAAACATTCAGTACTTC.

This clone was detected only a few times. The chain carries TRBV5-8 and TRBJ1-3, with D uncertain. Per germline, CDR1 SGHTS and CDR2 YDEGEE. With 7 bases removed from V and 4 bases from J, the gap between germline ends came to 6 bases. There are 11 residues in the CDR3. The CDR3 region is CASGEGNTIYF. Written as DNA, the CDR3 is TGTGCCAGCGGGGAGGGAAACACCATATATTTT. The full variable domain, completed using reference TRBV5-8 and TRBJ1-3, is EAGVTQSPTHLIKTRGQQATLRCSPISGHTSVYWYQQALGLGLQFLLWYDEGEERNRGNFPPRFSGRQFPNYSSELNVNALELEDSALYLCASGEGNTIYFGEGSWLTVV.

This clone appeared once. The chain recombines TRBV7-2 with TRBJ2-2; D gene ambiguous. The V gene lost 5 bases and the J gene lost 2 bases, with 9 bases spanning the gap. The CDR3 runs 14 residues. Germline assignment: CDR1 SGHTA and CDR2 FQGNSA. This chain's CDR3 is CASSHGRNTGELFF. In nucleotides, the CDR3 is TGTGCCAGCAGCCACGGTCGAAACACCGGGGAGCTGTTTTTT. The whole variable domain, filled in from reference TRBV7-2 and TRBJ2-2, reads GAGVSQSPSNKVTEKGKDVELRCDPISGHTALYWYRQSLGQGLEFLIYFQGNSAPDKSGLPSDRFSAERTGGSVSTLTIQRTQQEDSAVYLCASSHGRNTGELFFGEGSRLTVL.

The CDR3 region has the DNA TGTGCCAGCAGCCCGGGGGGTTCTGGAAACACCATATATTTT. Translation gives CASSPGGSGNTIYF. The J gene is TRBJ1-3, the V gene TRBV7-2; D possibly corresponds to TRBD1 (5 bases). Trimming cost V 5 bases and J 1 base, with 9 bases left between them. Per germline, CDR1 SGHTA and CDR2 FQGNSA. This CDR3 spans 14 amino acids.

The rearrangement uses TRBV30 and TRBJ2-5; possible D gene TRBD1, 6 bases. Trimming pared 2 bases from V and 6 bases from J, leaving 13 bases between. This CDR3 has 13 amino acids. Germline V gives CDR1 GTSNPN, CDR2 SVGIG (reference sequence). CDR3 amino acids: CAWSNRALKTQYF. The CDR3 DNA sequence: TGTGCCTGGAGTAACAGGGCCCTAAAGACCCAGTACTTC.

The V call is TRBV30, the J call TRBJ1-2; 9 nucleotides align to TRBD1. V trimming: 0 bases; J trimming: 2 bases; junction bases outside the gene matches: 4. The germline gives CDR1 GTSNPN, CDR2 SVGIG (reference sequence). There are 15 residues in the CDR3. CDR3 sequence reads: CAWSVGQGPNYGYTF. DNA for the CDR3: TGTGCCTGGAGTGTCGGACAGGGGCCGAACTATGGCTACACCTTC.

In DNA form, the CDR3 reads TGCGCCAGCAGCCAAGGTTGGCCAGCGGGGGCCCCCGGGGGGGAGACCCAGTACTTC. This translates into CASSQGWPAGAPGGETQYF. The chain recombines TRBV4-1 with TRBJ2-5; 8 bases line up with TRBD2. Trimming removed 1 base from V and 5 bases from J; junction bases left unmatched: 18. CDR1 is MGHRA and CDR2 is YSYEKL in the germline V gene. There are 19 residues in the CDR3.

V gene TRBV4-2 combines with J gene TRBJ2-7; TRBD2 matches 8 bases. Germline trimming cut 1 base from V and 4 bases from J; bases unmatched to any gene: 6. This CDR3 has 15 residues. Germline values: CDR1 LGHNA, CDR2 YNFKEQ. The CDR3 bases are TGTGCCAGCAGCCAAGTGCAGCGGGAGCCATACGAGCAGTACTTC. Translation gives CASSQVQREPYEQYF.

The genes are TRBV5-1 and TRBJ1-5, with D possibly being TRBD1 (6 bases). The CDR3 is 14 residues long. The ends were cut back, 2 bases at V and 8 bases at J, with 14 bases in the middle. Per the germline V gene, CDR1 is SGHRS and CDR2 is YFSETQ. The CDR3 loop reads CASSFSGGEEPQHF. The DNA for the CDR3 is TGCGCCAGCAGCTTTTCGGGGGGCGAGGAGCCCCAGCATTTT.

This chain connects TRBV15 to TRBJ2-7; 8 nucleotides align to TRBD2. V was pared by 0 bases and J by 0 bases, with 4 bases of the junction left unmatched. The CDR3 is made up of 16 amino acids. Germline loops: CDR1 LNHNV, CDR2 YYDKDF (reference sequence). CDR3 in DNA: TGTGCCACCAGCAGAGATCCGGGGGGGAACTCCTACGAGCAGTACTTC. Translation: CATSRDPGGNSYEQYF.

The genes are TRBV6-5 and TRBJ1-2, with D hard to call. Germline V gene sequence: CDR1 MNHEY, CDR2 SVGAGI. Trimming cost V 6 bases and J 0 bases, with 14 bases left between them. The CDR3 covers 15 residues. For the CDR3, the DNA is TGTGCCAGCAGCGCCGGGGAGAATACTAACTATGGCTACACCTTC. It specifies CASSAGENTNYGYTF.

This chain uses TRBV12-5 with TRBJ2-7; 8 bases align to TRBD1. The junction had 8 bases not matched to a gene; V was cut back by 7 bases and J by 3 bases. The length of the CDR3 is 14 residues. CDR1 is LGHNT and CDR2 is FRNRAP in the germline V gene. CDR3 protein: CASVSGTGHYEQYF. CDR3 sequence (DNA): TGTGCTAGTGTTTCCGGGACAGGACACTACGAGCAGTACTTC. Drawing the rest from reference TRBV12-5 and TRBJ2-7, the complete variable domain is DARVTQTPRHKVTEMGQEVTMRCQPILGHNTVFWYRQTMMQGLELLAYFRNRAPLDDSGMPKDRFSAEMPDATLATLKIQPSEPRDSAVYFCASVSGTGHYEQYFGPGTRLTVT.

The rearrangement uses TRBV4-2 and TRBJ1-2, with no clear D. CDR1 and CDR2 from the germline V gene are LGHNA and YNFKEQ. The CDR3 extends over 13 amino acids. V was pared by 0 bases and J by 10 bases, with 12 bases between. As DNA, the CDR3 is TGTGCCAGCAGCCAAGAGGGCACCATATCCTACACCTTC. It specifies CASSQEGTISYTF.